This T cell receptor beta chain derives from a study of shared clonotypes between healthy human individuals. Overall study: Each donor's CD4 naive and CD4 memory cells filled three plates apiece, CD8 naive two, and CD8 memory one. Study observations and caveats: The study generally estimated greater richness for naive than memory subsets.

The repertoire was sequenced with immunoSEQ multiplex PCR; TCRdb's copy has only in-frame clones and lacks some. Among some 2 million clones listed, about 95% were seen once. Note on this clone: Its target is unknown.

Trimming removed 5 bases at V and 3 bases at J, with 14 bases between. Germline CDR1 and CDR2: MNHEY and SMNVEV (reference sequence). The CDR3 is 14 residues long. As defined, naive CD8 cells were CD45RO-negative and positively selected for CCR7, with terminally differentiated effector memory CD45RA+ cells excluded. The donor population consisted of healthy HIV-negative adults with no recent acute infections or vaccinations. The chain joins TRBV27 to TRBJ2-7; D remains unclear. The receptor was derived from a young man in good health. Sequenced material: naive CD8+ T cells sorted from blood. The CDR3 DNA reads as TGTGCCAGCAGTCACCACTTGACCCGCTACGAGCAGTACTTC. The encoded protein is CASSHHLTRYEQYF.